This T cell receptor beta chain was captured by sequencing in a study of cytomegalovirus exposure and HLA in healthy donors. Study findings and constraints: A list of around 160 TCR beta chains associated with cytomegalovirus was given.

Use of 60 Vbeta and 13 Jbeta primers characterized the PCR. Assay used: immunoSEQ multiplex PCR; TCRdb lists only in-frame clones, some missing. The data hold 100,000 or so clones, with 83% observed a single time. The V and J ends lost 0 bases and 2 bases respectively, with 13 bases between them. CDR1 and CDR2 from the germline V gene are SGHTA and FQGNSA. This CDR3 spans 16 amino acids. About this clone itself: Its target is unknown.

The source material was PBMCs. The V gene is TRBV7-2, the J gene TRBJ1-2; D is unresolved. This TCR was sampled from a man between 18 and 35 years old in good health and CMV-seronegative. DNA of the CDR3: TGTGCCAGCAGCTTAGCTCCGTCGGTTTCCAACTATGGCTACACCTTC. Its translation is CASSLAPSVSNYGYTF.